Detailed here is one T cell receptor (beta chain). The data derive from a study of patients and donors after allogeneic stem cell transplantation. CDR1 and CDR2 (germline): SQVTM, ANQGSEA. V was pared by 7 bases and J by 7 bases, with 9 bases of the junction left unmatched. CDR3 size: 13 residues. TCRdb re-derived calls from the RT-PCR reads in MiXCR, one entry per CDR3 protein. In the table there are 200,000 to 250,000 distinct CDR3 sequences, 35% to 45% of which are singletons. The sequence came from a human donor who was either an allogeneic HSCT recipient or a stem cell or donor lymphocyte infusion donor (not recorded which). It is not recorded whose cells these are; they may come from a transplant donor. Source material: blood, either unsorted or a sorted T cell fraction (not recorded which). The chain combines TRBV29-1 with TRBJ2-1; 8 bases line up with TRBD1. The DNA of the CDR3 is TGCAGCGACAGGGGGGCAGGGCTAAATGAGCAGTTCTTC. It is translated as CSDRGAGLNEQFF.